This TCR beta chain was profiled in a study of blood T cell repertoires in COVID-19. Turning to the study itself: T cells, B-cell-depleted T cells, or PBMCs provided the cDNA or gDNA that served as material.

The CDR3 contains 13 residues. V was pared by 9 bases and J by 9 bases, with 20 bases between. Germline V gene data show CDR1 as MNHEY and CDR2 as SVGAGI. Original processing methods: Reference gene primer amplification gave estimated nucleated cell counts. Data came from immunoSEQ multiplex PCR; TCRdb stores just in-frame clones and leaves some out. That table is the source of V, J and clone size, and D and trimming were worked out from the DNA. The data contain 150,000 to 200,000 clones, 89% of them seen just once; the ten biggest clones take up 1.5% to 2%. The sequence was collected from a man aged 18 to 30 who had recovered from COVID-19. Sequencing used peripheral blood. V and J are TRBV6-5 and TRBJ1-2, with D tentatively TRBD1 (6 bases). As DNA, the CDR3 is TGTGCCAGTCAGACTTCAGGGGCTGGAAGCTACACCTTC. Encoded protein: CASQTSGAGSYTF.